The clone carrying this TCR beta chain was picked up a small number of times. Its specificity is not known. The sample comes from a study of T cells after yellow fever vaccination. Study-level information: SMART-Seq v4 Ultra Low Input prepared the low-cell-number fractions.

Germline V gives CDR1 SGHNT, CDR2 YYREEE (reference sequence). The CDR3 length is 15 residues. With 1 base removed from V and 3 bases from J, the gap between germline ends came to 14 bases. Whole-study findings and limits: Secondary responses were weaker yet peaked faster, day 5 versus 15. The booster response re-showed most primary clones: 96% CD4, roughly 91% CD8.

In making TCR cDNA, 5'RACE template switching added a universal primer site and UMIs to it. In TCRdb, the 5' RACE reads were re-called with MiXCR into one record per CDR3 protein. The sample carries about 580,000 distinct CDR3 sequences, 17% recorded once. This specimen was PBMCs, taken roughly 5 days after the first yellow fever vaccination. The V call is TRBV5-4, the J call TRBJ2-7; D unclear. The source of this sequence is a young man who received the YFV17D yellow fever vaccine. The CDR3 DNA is TGTGCCAGCAGCTTGAGTAGTGGACGGAGCTACGAGCAGTACTTC. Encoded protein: CASSLSSGRSYEQYF.